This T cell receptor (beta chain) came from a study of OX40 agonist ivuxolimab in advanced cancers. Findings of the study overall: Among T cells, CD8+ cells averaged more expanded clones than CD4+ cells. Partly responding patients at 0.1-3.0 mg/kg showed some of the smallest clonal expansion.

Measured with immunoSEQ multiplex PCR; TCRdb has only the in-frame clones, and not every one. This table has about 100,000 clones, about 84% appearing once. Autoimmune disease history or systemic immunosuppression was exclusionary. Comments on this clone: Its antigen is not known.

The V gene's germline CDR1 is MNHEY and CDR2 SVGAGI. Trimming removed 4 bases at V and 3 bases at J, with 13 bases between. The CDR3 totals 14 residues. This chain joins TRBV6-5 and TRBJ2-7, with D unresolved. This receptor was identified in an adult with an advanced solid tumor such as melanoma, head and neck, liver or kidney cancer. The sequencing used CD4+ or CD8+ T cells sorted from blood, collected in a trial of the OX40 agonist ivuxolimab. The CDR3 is CASSSTLAIYEQYF. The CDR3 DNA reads TGTGCCAGCAGTTCCACCCTTGCAATCTACGAGCAGTACTTC.